This is a list of T cell receptor beta chains from one sample in a study of T cell changes during pregnancy in multiple sclerosis. Clones were read by immunoSEQ multiplex PCR, and TCRdb kept only the in-frame ones, dropping some. This table has 85,000 to 100,000 clones, about 94% appearing once. The specimen comprised peripheral blood, sampled after pregnancy. These receptors were taken from a female donor with multiple sclerosis, enrolled in a pregnancy study. Both conserved end residues are part of each CDR3. Each record gives: CDR3 protein, CDR3 DNA, D gene, J gene, V gene, clone size. The D gene is left open where the match is weak. Expanded clones are given a class, and other clones once, few, many or no size at all.

CDR3 protein: CASRAKRGAYEQYF; CDR3 DNA: TGTGCCAGCAGGGCGAAACGGGGGGCATACGAGCAGTACTTC; D gene: .; J gene: TRBJ2-7; V gene: TRBV6-5; clone size: .
CDR3 protein: CASMTEQETQYF; CDR3 DNA: TGTGCCAGCATGACAGAACAAGAGACCCAGTACTTC; D gene: .; J gene: TRBJ2-5; V gene: TRBV7-9; clone size: .
CDR3 protein: CASGGQFHSYEQYF; CDR3 DNA: TGTGCCAGCGGTGGACAGTTCCATTCCTACGAGCAGTACTTC; D gene: .; J gene: TRBJ2-7; V gene: TRBV27; clone size: .
CDR3 protein: CAWRLQGGIEKLFF; CDR3 DNA: TGTGCCTGGAGGCTACAGGGGGGGATTGAAAAACTGTTTTTT; D gene: TRBD1; J gene: TRBJ1-4; V gene: TRBV30; clone size: .
CDR3 protein: CASSENIEYEQYF; CDR3 DNA: TGTGCCAGTAGTGAAAACATCGAATACGAGCAGTACTTC; D gene: .; J gene: TRBJ2-7; V gene: TRBV19; clone size: once
CDR3 protein: CASSTSGTGVKTQYF; CDR3 DNA: TGCGCCAGCAGCACGTCCGGGACAGGGGTAAAGACCCAGTACTTC; D gene: TRBD1; J gene: TRBJ2-5; V gene: TRBV5-1; clone size: .
CDR3 protein: CASLRDRGMNTEAFF; CDR3 DNA: TGTGCCAGCCTACGGGACAGGGGAATGAACACTGAAGCTTTCTTT; D gene: TRBD1; J gene: TRBJ1-1; V gene: TRBV6-6; clone size: .
CDR3 protein: CASSLEAGAPYEQYF; CDR3 DNA: TGTGCCAGCAGCTTAGAAGCGGGGGCCCCATACGAGCAGTACTTC; D gene: TRBD2; J gene: TRBJ2-7; V gene: TRBV5-4; clone size: .
CDR3 protein: CASSLGGRPDTQYF; CDR3 DNA: TGTGCCAGCAGTTTAGGAGGTAGGCCAGATACGCAGTATTTT; D gene: .; J gene: TRBJ2-3; V gene: TRBV27; clone size: .
CDR3 protein: CASSLEGRGIYNEQFF; CDR3 DNA: TGTGCCAGCAGCTTGGAGGGCAGGGGGATTTACAATGAGCAGTTCTTC; D gene: TRBD1; J gene: TRBJ2-1; V gene: TRBV5-4; clone size: .
CDR3 protein: CASSLMRAGGAHEQYF; CDR3 DNA: TGCGCCAGCAGCTTAATGAGAGCGGGAGGAGCCCACGAGCAGTACTTC; D gene: TRBD2; J gene: TRBJ2-7; V gene: TRBV5-1; clone size: .
CDR3 protein: CASSMGGGEQYF; CDR3 DNA: TGTGCCAGCAGCATGGGGGGGGGAGAGCAGTACTTC; D gene: TRBD2; J gene: TRBJ2-7; V gene: TRBV28; clone size: .
CDR3 protein: CASSPLQGGRYTGELFF; CDR3 DNA: TGTGCCAGCAGCCCGCTACAGGGGGGCCGGTACACCGGGGAGCTGTTTTTT; D gene: TRBD1; J gene: TRBJ2-2; V gene: TRBV7-9; clone size: .
CDR3 protein: CAWGGTALYEQYF; CDR3 DNA: TGTGCCTGGGGGGGGACAGCACTCTACGAGCAGTACTTC; D gene: .; J gene: TRBJ2-7; V gene: TRBV30; clone size: .
CDR3 protein: CASSSRLAGLIGPGYNEQFF; CDR3 DNA: TGTGCCAGCAGCTCGCGACTAGCGGGACTAATCGGGCCGGGATACAATGAGCAGTTCTTC; D gene: TRBD2; J gene: TRBJ2-1; V gene: TRBV7-6; clone size: once
CDR3 protein: CASSPRGDMLRETQYF; CDR3 DNA: TGTGCCAGCAGCCCGCGAGGGGACATGCTACGGGAGACCCAGTACTTC; D gene: .; J gene: TRBJ2-5; V gene: TRBV7-3; clone size: .
CDR3 protein: CASSPGREVGKLFF; CDR3 DNA: TGTGCCAGCTCACCAGGCAGGGAAGTCGGAAAACTGTTTTTT; D gene: .; J gene: TRBJ1-4; V gene: TRBV18; clone size: once
CDR3 protein: CASSFRLAGDTGELFF; CDR3 DNA: TGCGCCAGCAGCTTTCGACTAGCGGGAGACACCGGGGAGCTGTTTTTT; D gene: TRBD2; J gene: TRBJ2-2; V gene: TRBV5-1; clone size: .
CDR3 protein: CASSLEASGRAGELFF; CDR3 DNA: TGTGCCAGCAGCTTGGAAGCTAGCGGGAGGGCCGGGGAGCTGTTTTTT; D gene: TRBD2; J gene: TRBJ2-2; V gene: TRBV5-5; clone size: .
CDR3 protein: CASSETYGYTF; CDR3 DNA: TGTGCCAGCAGTGAAACATATGGCTACACCTTC; D gene: .; J gene: TRBJ1-2; V gene: TRBV2; clone size: .
CDR3 protein: CASSEGQNNSPLHF; CDR3 DNA: TGTGCCAGCAGCGAGGGACAGAACAATTCACCCCTCCACTTT; D gene: TRBD1; J gene: TRBJ1-6; V gene: TRBV9; clone size: .
CDR3 protein: CASSLAGGEAFF; CDR3 DNA: TGCGCCAGCAGCTTGGCCGGGGGAGAGGCTTTCTTT; D gene: .; J gene: TRBJ1-1; V gene: TRBV5-1; clone size: .
CDR3 protein: CASSLRGQGASGNTIYF; CDR3 DNA: TGTGCCAGCAGCTTGAGGGGACAGGGGGCGTCTGGAAACACCATATATTTT; D gene: TRBD1; J gene: TRBJ1-3; V gene: TRBV7-2; clone size: once
CDR3 protein: CASSGTGANYGYTF; CDR3 DNA: TGCGCCAGCAGCGGGACAGGCGCAAACTATGGCTACACCTTC; D gene: TRBD1; J gene: TRBJ1-2; V gene: TRBV4-3; clone size: .
CDR3 protein: CAWSVVLAGVENEQFF; CDR3 DNA: TGTGCCTGGAGTGTAGTCCTAGCGGGAGTGGAAAATGAGCAGTTCTTC; D gene: TRBD2; J gene: TRBJ2-1; V gene: TRBV30; clone size: .
CDR3 protein: CASSEGTVNTGELFF; CDR3 DNA: TGTGCCAGCAGTGAAGGGACAGTGAACACCGGGGAGCTGTTTTTT; D gene: .; J gene: TRBJ2-2; V gene: TRBV2; clone size: once
CDR3 protein: CASSQGFSYEQYF; CDR3 DNA: TGCGCCAGCAGCCAGGGCTTCTCCTACGAGCAGTACTTC; D gene: .; J gene: TRBJ2-7; V gene: TRBV4-1; clone size: .
CDR3 protein: CASSFFDPGTPQETQYF; CDR3 DNA: TGTGCCAGCAGTTTCTTCGACCCCGGGACTCCGCAAGAGACCCAGTACTTC; D gene: .; J gene: TRBJ2-5; V gene: TRBV28; clone size: .
CDR3 protein: CASSYGNTIYF; CDR3 DNA: TGTGCCAGCAGTTATGGAAACACCATATATTTT; D gene: .; J gene: TRBJ1-3; V gene: TRBV5-4; clone size: .
CDR3 protein: CASSPGTGKNQPQHF; CDR3 DNA: TGTGCCAGCAGTCCCGGGACAGGGAAGAATCAGCCCCAGCATTTT; D gene: TRBD1; J gene: TRBJ1-5; V gene: TRBV27; clone size: .
CDR3 protein: CAWSVRGYEQYF; CDR3 DNA: TGTGCCTGGAGTGTAAGGGGGTACGAGCAGTACTTC; D gene: .; J gene: TRBJ2-7; V gene: TRBV30; clone size: .
CDR3 protein: CASSQETGTGELFF; CDR3 DNA: TGCGCCAGCAGCCAAGAGACAGGCACCGGGGAGCTGTTTTTT; D gene: .; J gene: TRBJ2-2; V gene: TRBV4-3; clone size: .
CDR3 protein: CASSFARGGQETQYF; CDR3 DNA: TGTGCCAGCAGCTTCGCCCGCGGGGGGCAAGAGACCCAGTACTTC; D gene: TRBD2; J gene: TRBJ2-5; V gene: TRBV9; clone size: .
CDR3 protein: CASSLRGQGHYGYTF; CDR3 DNA: TGTGCCAGCAGTTTAAGGGGACAGGGACACTATGGCTACACCTTC; D gene: TRBD1; J gene: TRBJ1-2; V gene: TRBV27; clone size: once
CDR3 protein: CASRGGRAPADTQYF; CDR3 DNA: TGTGCCAGCCGCGGCGGGAGGGCCCCCGCAGATACGCAGTATTTT; D gene: TRBD2; J gene: TRBJ2-3; V gene: TRBV2; clone size: .
CDR3 protein: CASSLWGQGPTDTQYF; CDR3 DNA: TGTGCCAGCAGCTTATGGGGACAGGGGCCCACAGATACGCAGTATTTT; D gene: TRBD1; J gene: TRBJ2-3; V gene: TRBV13; clone size: .
CDR3 protein: CASRVGEAYEQYF; CDR3 DNA: TGTGCCAGCAGGGTCGGGGAGGCCTACGAGCAGTACTTC; D gene: .; J gene: TRBJ2-7; V gene: TRBV2; clone size: .
CDR3 protein: CASSQDSRANTEAFF; CDR3 DNA: TGCGCCAGCAGCCAAGATTCGAGGGCGAACACTGAAGCTTTCTTT; D gene: .; J gene: TRBJ1-1; V gene: TRBV4-3; clone size: .
CDR3 protein: CASSPGLDYEQYF; CDR3 DNA: TGTGCCAGCTCACCCGGACTGGACTACGAGCAGTACTTC; D gene: .; J gene: TRBJ2-7; V gene: TRBV18; clone size: .
CDR3 protein: CASSLGTAYEQYF; CDR3 DNA: TGTGCCAGCAGCTTAGGGACAGCCTACGAGCAGTACTTC; D gene: .; J gene: TRBJ2-7; V gene: TRBV11-2; clone size: .
CDR3 protein: CSVGQGGDTQYF; CDR3 DNA: TGCAGCGTTGGACAGGGGGGAGATACGCAGTATTTT; D gene: TRBD1; J gene: TRBJ2-3; V gene: TRBV29-1; clone size: .
CDR3 protein: CASSLGDRTYSYEQYF; CDR3 DNA: TGCGCCAGCAGCCTAGGGGACAGGACCTATTCCTACGAGCAGTACTTC; D gene: TRBD1; J gene: TRBJ2-7; V gene: TRBV5-1; clone size: .
CDR3 protein: CASSDGANEKLFF; CDR3 DNA: TGTGCCAGCAGTGATGGTGCGAATGAAAAACTGTTTTTT; D gene: .; J gene: TRBJ1-4; V gene: TRBV6-1; clone size: .
CDR3 protein: CASSFGSADEQYF; CDR3 DNA: TGTGCCAGCAGCTTCGGTAGCGCTGACGAGCAGTACTTC; D gene: .; J gene: TRBJ2-7; V gene: TRBV7-9; clone size: .
CDR3 protein: CASSLSSGNYQPQHF; CDR3 DNA: TGTGCCAGCAGCTTGTCATCAGGGAATTATCAGCCCCAGCATTTT; D gene: .; J gene: TRBJ1-5; V gene: TRBV7-9; clone size: .